This is a list of T cell receptor beta chains from one sample in a study of cytotoxic CD8 clonotypes in ibrutinib-treated CLL. Measured with immunoSEQ multiplex PCR; TCRdb has only the in-frame clones, and not every one. The sample lists about 200,000 clones, around 72% occurring once. This specimen consisted of PBMCs, obtained after 24 months of ibrutinib treatment. These receptors came from a human donor with chronic lymphocytic leukemia. The conserved cysteine and the conserved F or W are not part of the CDR3 here. Fields, in order: V gene, clone size, CDR3 protein. The size of a clone is reported for some rows only, either as once, few or many, or as a class for expanded clones.

v_call: TRBV20-1
clone_size: few
cdr3_aa: SASLDQPQH

v_call: TRBV2
clone_size: -
cdr3_aa: ASSPGHTQETQY

v_call: TRBV7-9
clone_size: -
cdr3_aa: ASSTGLAYNEQF

v_call: TRBV19
clone_size: few
cdr3_aa: ASSINRGETQY

v_call: TRBV6-5
clone_size: -
cdr3_aa: ASSYSFVSGELF

v_call: TRBV30
clone_size: -
cdr3_aa: AWSPPGLRWAF

v_call: TRBV29-1
clone_size: -
cdr3_aa: SVDPQTETQY

v_call: TRBV5-8
clone_size: -
cdr3_aa: ASSLASYQPQH

v_call: TRBV7-2
clone_size: -
cdr3_aa: ASSLGGTEQY

v_call: TRBV30
clone_size: -
cdr3_aa: AWSGVGTGLSLFGNTIY

v_call: TRBV28
clone_size: -
cdr3_aa: ASSGDSSYNEQF

v_call: TRBV27
clone_size: once
cdr3_aa: ASTRLTSGSAGELF

v_call: TRBV14
clone_size: -
cdr3_aa: ASSPGQSIELF

v_call: TRBV4-3
clone_size: once
cdr3_aa: ASSQTGPIEAF

v_call: TRBV15
clone_size: -
cdr3_aa: ATSRDLVGGTEAF

v_call: TRBV27
clone_size: few
cdr3_aa: ASSSDGGELF

v_call: TRBV15
clone_size: -
cdr3_aa: ATSRDRLQRTSRWAKNIQY

v_call: TRBV15
clone_size: few
cdr3_aa: ATSRGQGNLGGYT

v_call: TRBV30
clone_size: few
cdr3_aa: AWSVPGNQPQH

v_call: TRBV11-3
clone_size: -
cdr3_aa: ASSLDGAYNEQF

v_call: TRBV28
clone_size: -
cdr3_aa: ASSLPNRGGYEQY

v_call: TRBV19
clone_size: -
cdr3_aa: ASSTLAGGAAF

v_call: TRBV4-1
clone_size: -
cdr3_aa: ASSQDRGVGLRSSYNEQF

v_call: TRBV5-6
clone_size: few
cdr3_aa: ASSRRGSDYGYT

v_call: TRBV7-8
clone_size: once
cdr3_aa: ASSLRTDLNEKLF

v_call: TRBV19
clone_size: -
cdr3_aa: ASSIRREGRGTDTQY

v_call: TRBV19
clone_size: -
cdr3_aa: ASSIVALGPSGTQY

v_call: TRBV11-2
clone_size: -
cdr3_aa: ASSLERFRTDTQY

v_call: TRBV2
clone_size: -
cdr3_aa: ASSERLAGATGELF

v_call: TRBV6-5
clone_size: -
cdr3_aa: ASSYSTGMNTEAF

v_call: TRBV7-5
clone_size: -
cdr3_aa: VRSLRHRDNSYEQY

v_call: TRBV5-8
clone_size: -
cdr3_aa: ASRDRVGNQPQH

v_call: TRBV10-3
clone_size: -
cdr3_aa: AINNDRSSGNTIY

v_call: TRBV27
clone_size: -
cdr3_aa: ASSLRVVGQGMAYGYT

v_call: TRBV28
clone_size: -
cdr3_aa: ASSLTAGVYNEQF

v_call: TRBV12-5
clone_size: once
cdr3_aa: ASGPLAGLNTGELF

v_call: TRBV18
clone_size: -
cdr3_aa: ASSLQGYGNQPQH

v_call: TRBV30
clone_size: -
cdr3_aa: AWSPPGNQPQH

v_call: TRBV10-3
clone_size: few
cdr3_aa: AIQGLMSYEQY

v_call: TRBV28
clone_size: -
cdr3_aa: ASSLSAEASPIY

v_call: TRBV7-2
clone_size: -
cdr3_aa: ASSLEGQASIYEQF

v_call: TRBV7-2
clone_size: once
cdr3_aa: ASSLAGFAYNEQF

v_call: TRBV4-3
clone_size: -
cdr3_aa: ASSQGPSGQALSYEQY

v_call: TRBV4-3
clone_size: -
cdr3_aa: ASSQDRGKSTDTQY

v_call: TRBV4-1
clone_size: -
cdr3_aa: ASSLGQGALSGANVLT

v_call: TRBV5-7
clone_size: -
cdr3_aa: ASSAPSGGGTDTQY

v_call: TRBV10-3
clone_size: -
cdr3_aa: AIGQGIGYT

v_call: TRBV11-2
clone_size: -
cdr3_aa: ASSRTGLAEPYEQY